These 2 T cell receptor beta chains share one sample of origin, sequenced in a study of identical twins. TCRdb used MiXCR to reprocess the 5' RACE reads, holding one entry per CDR3 protein. The data show 550,000 to 700,000 distinct CDR3 sequences, less than 25% seen once. These data also featured in a second study, about T cells expressing NK-cell markers.

Sample: PBMCs. The receptors were sampled from a young woman in good health.

This clonotype showed up just a few times. This chain's CDR3 is CASSGLDIQETQYF. The CDR3 nucleotides are TGCGCCAGCAGTGGTCTGGACATACAAGAGACCCAGTACTTC. The chain is built from TRBV10-2 and TRBJ2-5; weak D call: TRBD1 (5 bases). This CDR3 has 14 amino acids. Germline CDR1 and CDR2: WSHSY and SAAADI. V lost 4 bases and J lost 2, with 11 bases in between.

This clonotype came up many times. The chain carries TRBV11-2 and TRBJ2-3, with D perhaps TRBD2 (5 bases). CDR3 length: 14 amino acids. Germline V gives CDR1 SGHAT, CDR2 FQNNGV. The V gene lost 4 bases and the J gene lost 5 bases, with 13 bases spanning the gap. As DNA, the CDR3 is TGTGCCAGCAGCTCGGGGTCCCCTCGAGATACGCAGTATTTT. The encoded protein is CASSSGSPRDTQYF.